This T cell receptor beta chain was identified in a study of blood T cell repertoires in COVID-19. Whole-study context: The analysed material was cDNA or gDNA that came from T cells, B-cell-depleted T cells, or PBMCs.

Living in 24 US areas, the participants were between 18 and 89 years of age. Cohort 3 donors counted as recovered after two negative PCRs, clearance, or resolved symptoms. Trimming removed 5 bases from V and 5 bases from J, with 15 bases in between. Looked up from germline, CDR1 is SEHNR and CDR2 is FQNEAQ (reference sequence). The CDR3 has 14 amino acids. Original processing methods: Estimation of nucleated cell counts relied on the amplification of reference gene primers. The table came from immunoSEQ multiplex PCR; TCRdb's copy has only in-frame clones and leaves some out. Clone size and the V and J calls come from that table; the DNA yielded D and trimming. The sample gives roughly 250,000 clones, more than 85% of which show up once; roughly 1.6% is in the top ten.

The chain is built from TRBV7-9 and TRBJ2-5; no definite D call. The receptor's source is a woman between 45 and 65 years old who had recovered from COVID-19. The sample taken for sequencing was PBMCs or T cells enriched from blood (not recorded which). The CDR3 region has the DNA TGTGCCAGCAGCCAAGTCCCTGGGCTGGAGACCCAGTACTTC. This sequence encodes CASSQVPGLETQYF.